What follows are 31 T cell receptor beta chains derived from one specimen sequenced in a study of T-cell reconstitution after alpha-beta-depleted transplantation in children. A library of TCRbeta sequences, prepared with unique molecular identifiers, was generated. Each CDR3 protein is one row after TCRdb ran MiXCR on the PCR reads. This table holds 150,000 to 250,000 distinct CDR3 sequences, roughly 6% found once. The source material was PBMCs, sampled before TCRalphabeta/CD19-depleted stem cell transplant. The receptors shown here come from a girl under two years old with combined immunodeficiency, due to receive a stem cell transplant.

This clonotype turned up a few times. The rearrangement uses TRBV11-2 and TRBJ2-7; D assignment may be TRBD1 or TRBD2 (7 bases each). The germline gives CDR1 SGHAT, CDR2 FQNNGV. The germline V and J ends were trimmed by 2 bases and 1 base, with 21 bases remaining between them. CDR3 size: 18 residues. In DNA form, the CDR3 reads TGTGCCAGCAGCTTACGGGGGAGGGGGCTGAGCAAATCCTACGAGCAGTACTTC. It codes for CASSLRGRGLSKSYEQYF.

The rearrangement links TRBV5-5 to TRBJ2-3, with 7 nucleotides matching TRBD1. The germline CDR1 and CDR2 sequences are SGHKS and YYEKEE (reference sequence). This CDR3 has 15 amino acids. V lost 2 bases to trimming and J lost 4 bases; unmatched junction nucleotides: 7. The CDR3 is CASSFDRVLPDTQYF. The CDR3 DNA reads TGTGCCAGCAGCTTCGACAGGGTCCTCCCAGATACGCAGTATTTT.

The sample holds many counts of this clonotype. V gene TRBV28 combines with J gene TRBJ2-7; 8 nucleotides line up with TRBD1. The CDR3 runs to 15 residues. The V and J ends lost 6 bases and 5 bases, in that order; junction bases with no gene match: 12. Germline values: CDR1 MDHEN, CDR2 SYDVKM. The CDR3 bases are TGTGCCAGCAGACGACCGGGACAGGCTCTCCACGAGCAGTACTTC. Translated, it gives CASRRPGQALHEQYF.

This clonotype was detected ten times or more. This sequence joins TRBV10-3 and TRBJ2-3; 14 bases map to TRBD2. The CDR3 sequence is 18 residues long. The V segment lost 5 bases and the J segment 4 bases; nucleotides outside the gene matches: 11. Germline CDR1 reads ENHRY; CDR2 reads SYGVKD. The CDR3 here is CAISTPGLAGEGPDTQYF. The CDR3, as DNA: TGTGCCATCAGTACCCCGGGACTAGCGGGAGAGGGCCCAGATACGCAGTATTTT.

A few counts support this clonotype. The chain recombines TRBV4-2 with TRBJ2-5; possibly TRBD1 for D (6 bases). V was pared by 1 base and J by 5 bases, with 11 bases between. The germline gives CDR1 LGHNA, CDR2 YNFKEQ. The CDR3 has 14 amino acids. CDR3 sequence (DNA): TGTGCCAGCAGCCAAGGAGCAGGGGTGGAGACCCAGTACTTC. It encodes CASSQGAGVETQYF.

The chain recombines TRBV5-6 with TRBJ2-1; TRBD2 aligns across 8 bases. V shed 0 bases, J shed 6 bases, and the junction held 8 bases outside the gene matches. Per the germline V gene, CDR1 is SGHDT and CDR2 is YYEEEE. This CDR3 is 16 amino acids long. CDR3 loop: CASSLAQGLVVNEQFF. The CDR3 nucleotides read TGTGCCAGCAGCTTGGCCCAGGGACTAGTAGTCAATGAGCAGTTCTTC.

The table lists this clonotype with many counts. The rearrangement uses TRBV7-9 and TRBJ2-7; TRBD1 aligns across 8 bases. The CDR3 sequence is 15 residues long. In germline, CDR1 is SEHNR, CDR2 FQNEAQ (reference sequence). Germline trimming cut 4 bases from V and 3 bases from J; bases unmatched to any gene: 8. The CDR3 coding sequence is TGTGCCAGCAGCTCTGACAGGGGAGTGATCTACGAGCAGTACTTC. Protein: CASSSDRGVIYEQYF.

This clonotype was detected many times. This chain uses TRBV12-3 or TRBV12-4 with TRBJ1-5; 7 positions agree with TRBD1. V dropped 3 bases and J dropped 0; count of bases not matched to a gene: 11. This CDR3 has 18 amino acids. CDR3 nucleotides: TGTGCCAGCAGTTTTGGTCCGGGACAGACATATAGCAATCAGCCCCAGCATTTT. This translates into CASSFGPGQTYSNQPQHF.

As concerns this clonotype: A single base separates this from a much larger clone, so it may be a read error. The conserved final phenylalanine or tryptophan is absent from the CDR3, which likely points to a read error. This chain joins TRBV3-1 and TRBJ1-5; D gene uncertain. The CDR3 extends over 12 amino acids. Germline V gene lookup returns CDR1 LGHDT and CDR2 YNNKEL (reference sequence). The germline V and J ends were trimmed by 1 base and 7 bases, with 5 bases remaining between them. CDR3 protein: CASSQGQQPQHY. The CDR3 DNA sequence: TGTGCCAGCAGCCAAGGCCAACAGCCCCAGCATTAT.

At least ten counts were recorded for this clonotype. The CDR3 loop reads CASRRSGTGAYEQYF. The CDR3 bases are TGCGCCAGCCGGAGATCCGGGACAGGGGCCTACGAGCAGTACTTC. The chain is built from TRBV4-3 and TRBJ2-7; 10 nucleotides line up with TRBD1. The germline CDR1 and CDR2 sequences are LGHNA and YSLEER. The J segment lost 2 bases and the V segment lost 8 bases, leaving 9 bases of the junction unmatched. This CDR3 comprises 15 residues.

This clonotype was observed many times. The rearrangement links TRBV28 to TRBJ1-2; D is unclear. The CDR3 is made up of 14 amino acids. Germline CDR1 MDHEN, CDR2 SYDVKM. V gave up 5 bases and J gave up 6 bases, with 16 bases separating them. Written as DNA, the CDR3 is TGTGCCAGCAGTCCCCTGGACGATGGAAATGGCTACACCTTC. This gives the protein CASSPLDDGNGYTF.

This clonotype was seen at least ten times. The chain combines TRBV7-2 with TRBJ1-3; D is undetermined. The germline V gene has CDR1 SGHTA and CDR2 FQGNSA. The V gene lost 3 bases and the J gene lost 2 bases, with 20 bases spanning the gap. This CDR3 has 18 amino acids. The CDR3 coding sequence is TGTGCCAGCAGCTTCCAACCTCTAGGCGCTTCGACTGGAAACACCATATATTTT. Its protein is CASSFQPLGASTGNTIYF.

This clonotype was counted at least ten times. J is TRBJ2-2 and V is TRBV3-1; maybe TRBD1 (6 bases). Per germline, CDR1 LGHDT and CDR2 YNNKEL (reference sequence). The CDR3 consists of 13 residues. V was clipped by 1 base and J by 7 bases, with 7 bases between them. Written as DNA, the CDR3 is TGTGCCAGCAGCCAAGGAGGGGGCGGGGAGCTGTTTTTT. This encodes CASSQGGGGELFF. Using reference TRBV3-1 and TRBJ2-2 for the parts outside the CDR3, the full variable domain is DTAVSQTPKYLVTQMGNDKSIKCEQNLGHDTMYWYKQDSKKFLKIMFSYNNKELIINETVPNRFSPKSPDKAHLNLHINSLELGDSAVYFCASSQGGGGELFFGEGSRLTVL.

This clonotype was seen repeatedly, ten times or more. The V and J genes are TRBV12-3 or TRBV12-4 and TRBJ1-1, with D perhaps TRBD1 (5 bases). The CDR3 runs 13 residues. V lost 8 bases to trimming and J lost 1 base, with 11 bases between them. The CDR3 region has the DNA TGTGCCAGCGGCTTCGGGGCGAACACTGAAGCTTTCTTT. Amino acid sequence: CASGFGANTEAFF.

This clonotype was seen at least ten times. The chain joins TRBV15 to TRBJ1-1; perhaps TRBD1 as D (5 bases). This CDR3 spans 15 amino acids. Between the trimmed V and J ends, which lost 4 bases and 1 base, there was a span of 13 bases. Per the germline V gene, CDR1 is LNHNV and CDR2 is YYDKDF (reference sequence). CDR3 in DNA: TGTGCCACCAGCACCGAGGGACGGTCGAACACTGAAGCTTTCTTT. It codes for CATSTEGRSNTEAFF.

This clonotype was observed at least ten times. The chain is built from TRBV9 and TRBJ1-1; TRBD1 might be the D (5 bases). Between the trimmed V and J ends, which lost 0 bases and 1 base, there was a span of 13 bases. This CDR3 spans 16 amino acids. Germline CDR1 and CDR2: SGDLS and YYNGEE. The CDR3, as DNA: TGTGCCAGCAGCGTAGCCCTGACAGTACCGAACACTGAAGCTTTCTTT. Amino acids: CASSVALTVPNTEAFF.

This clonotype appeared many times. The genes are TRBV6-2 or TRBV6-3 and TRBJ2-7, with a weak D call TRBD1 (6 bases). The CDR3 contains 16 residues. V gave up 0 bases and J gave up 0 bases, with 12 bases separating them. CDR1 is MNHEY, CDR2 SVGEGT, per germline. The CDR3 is CASSYSTRDNSYEQYF. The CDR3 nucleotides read TGTGCCAGCAGTTACTCGACCCGGGACAACTCCTACGAGCAGTACTTC.

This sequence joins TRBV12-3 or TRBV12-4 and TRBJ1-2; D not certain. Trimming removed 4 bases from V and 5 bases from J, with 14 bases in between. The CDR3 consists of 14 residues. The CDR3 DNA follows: TGTGCCAGCAGTTCTGTAGATCGTTCTTATGGCTACACCTTC. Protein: CASSSVDRSYGYTF.

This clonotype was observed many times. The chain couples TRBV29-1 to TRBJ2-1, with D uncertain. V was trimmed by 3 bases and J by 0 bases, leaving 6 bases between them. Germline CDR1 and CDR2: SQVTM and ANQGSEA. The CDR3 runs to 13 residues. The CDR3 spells CSVDRSSYNEQFF. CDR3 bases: TGCAGCGTTGACCGTAGCTCCTACAATGAGCAGTTCTTC.

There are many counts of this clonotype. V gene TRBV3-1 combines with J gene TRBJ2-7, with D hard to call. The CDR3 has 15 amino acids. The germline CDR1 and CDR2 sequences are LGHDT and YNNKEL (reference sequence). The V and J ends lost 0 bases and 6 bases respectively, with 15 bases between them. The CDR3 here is CASSQEHLTALEQYF. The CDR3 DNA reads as TGTGCCAGCAGCCAAGAGCACTTAACGGCACTCGAGCAGTACTTC.

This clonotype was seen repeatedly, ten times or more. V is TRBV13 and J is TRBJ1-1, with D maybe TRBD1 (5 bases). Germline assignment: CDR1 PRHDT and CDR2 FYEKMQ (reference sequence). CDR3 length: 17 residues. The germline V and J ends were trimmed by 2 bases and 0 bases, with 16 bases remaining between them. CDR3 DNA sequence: TGTGCCAGCAGCTTACCTCTCGGGGCAGGCCTGAACACTGAAGCTTTCTTT. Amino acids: CASSLPLGAGLNTEAFF.

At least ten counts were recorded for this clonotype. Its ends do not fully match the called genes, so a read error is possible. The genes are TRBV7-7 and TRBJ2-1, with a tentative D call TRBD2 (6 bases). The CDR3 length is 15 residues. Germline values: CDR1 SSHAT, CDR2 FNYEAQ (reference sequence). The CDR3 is CASSLGSDTYNEQFF. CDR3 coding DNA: TGTGCTAGCAGCCTCGGGAGCGATACCTACAATGAGCAGTTCTTC.

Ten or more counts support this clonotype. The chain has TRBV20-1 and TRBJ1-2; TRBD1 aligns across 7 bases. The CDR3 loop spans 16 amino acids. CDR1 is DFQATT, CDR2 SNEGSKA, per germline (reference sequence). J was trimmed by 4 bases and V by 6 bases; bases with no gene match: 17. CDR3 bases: TGCAGTGCCCGAGGGCCACCCCACAGGGGAATCTATGGCTACACCTTC. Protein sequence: CSARGPPHRGIYGYTF.

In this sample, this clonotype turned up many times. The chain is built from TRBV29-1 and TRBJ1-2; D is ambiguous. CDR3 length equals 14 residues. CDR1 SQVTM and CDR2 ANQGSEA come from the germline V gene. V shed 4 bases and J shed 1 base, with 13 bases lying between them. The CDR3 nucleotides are TGCAGCGTTGTTGGGGTAGGGATTAACTATGGCTACACCTTC. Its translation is CSVVGVGINYGYTF.

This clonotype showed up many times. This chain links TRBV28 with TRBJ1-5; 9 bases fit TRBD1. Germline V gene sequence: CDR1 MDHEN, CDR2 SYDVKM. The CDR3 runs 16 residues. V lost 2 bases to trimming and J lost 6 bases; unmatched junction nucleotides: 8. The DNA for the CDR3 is TGTGCCAGCAGTTTAAGGCGGACAGGGGCGGGTCAGCCCCAGCATTTT. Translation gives CASSLRRTGAGQPQHF.

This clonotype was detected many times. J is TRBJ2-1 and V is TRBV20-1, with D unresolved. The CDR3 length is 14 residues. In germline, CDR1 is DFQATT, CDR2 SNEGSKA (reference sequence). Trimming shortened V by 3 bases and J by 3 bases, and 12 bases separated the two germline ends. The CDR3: CSASLDGFYNEQFF. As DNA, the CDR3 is TGCAGTGCTAGCCTGGACGGGTTCTACAATGAGCAGTTCTTC.

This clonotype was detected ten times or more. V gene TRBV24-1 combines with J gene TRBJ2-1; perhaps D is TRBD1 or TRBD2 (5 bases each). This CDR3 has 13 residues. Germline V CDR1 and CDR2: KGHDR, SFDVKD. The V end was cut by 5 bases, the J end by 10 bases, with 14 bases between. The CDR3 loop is CATSGLRGEEQFF. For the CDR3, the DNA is TGTGCCACCAGTGGGCTGAGGGGTGAGGAGCAGTTCTTC.

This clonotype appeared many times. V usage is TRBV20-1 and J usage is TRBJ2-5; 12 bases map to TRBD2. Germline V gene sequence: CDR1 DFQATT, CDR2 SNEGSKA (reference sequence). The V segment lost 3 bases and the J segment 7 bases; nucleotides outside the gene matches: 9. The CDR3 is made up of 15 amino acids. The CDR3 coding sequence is TGCAGTGCTAGGGCTAGCGGGGGGGAGTTTGGGACCCAGTACTTC. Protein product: CSARASGGEFGTQYF.

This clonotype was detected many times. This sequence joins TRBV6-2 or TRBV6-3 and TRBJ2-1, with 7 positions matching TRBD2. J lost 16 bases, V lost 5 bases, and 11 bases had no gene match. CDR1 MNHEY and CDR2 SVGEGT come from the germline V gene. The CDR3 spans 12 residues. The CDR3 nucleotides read TGTGCCAGCAGTGCGGGACTAAAAGGAGGTTTCTTC. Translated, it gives CASSAGLKGGFF.

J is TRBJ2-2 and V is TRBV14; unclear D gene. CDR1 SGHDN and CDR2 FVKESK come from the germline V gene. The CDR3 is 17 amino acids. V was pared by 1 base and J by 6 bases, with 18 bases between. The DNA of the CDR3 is TGTGCCAGCAGCCAAGCCCGGAGTTCTCTAAGTGCCGGGGAGCTGTTTTTT. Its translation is CASSQARSSLSAGELFF.

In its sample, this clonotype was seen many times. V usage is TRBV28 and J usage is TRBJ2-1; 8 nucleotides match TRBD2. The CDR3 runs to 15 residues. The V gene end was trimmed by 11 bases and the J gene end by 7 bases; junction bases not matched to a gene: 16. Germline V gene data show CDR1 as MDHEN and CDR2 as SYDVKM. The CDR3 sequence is CALQAGGRLRNEQFF. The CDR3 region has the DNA TGTGCCCTCCAGGCGGGGGGCCGCCTTAGGAATGAGCAGTTCTTC. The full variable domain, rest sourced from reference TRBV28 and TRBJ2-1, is DVKVTQSSRYLVKRTGEKVFLECVQDMDHENMFWYRQDPGLGLRLIYFSYDVKMKEKGDIPEGYSVSREKKERFSLILESASTNQTSMYLCALQAGGRLRNEQFFGPGTRLTVL.